This T cell receptor beta chain was retrieved from a study of blood T cells in healthy people across ages. This clonotype was seen a few times. A J-beta primer mix and a sample-barcoded 5' primer were used in a second PCR of about 6 to 12 cycles. A single record per CDR3 protein comes from TCRdb applying MiXCR to the 5' RACE reads. The profile shows 800,000 or so distinct CDR3 sequences, approximately 25% of them singletons. Germline V gene sequence: CDR1 SGHRS, CDR2 YFSETQ. This CDR3 comprises 14 residues. The V and J ends lost 4 bases and 8 bases, in that order; junction bases with no gene match: 8. The sample was also linked to a second study, of T cells of mothers and their children.

The V and J genes are TRBV5-1 and TRBJ2-4; 8 nucleotides align to TRBD1. The specimen was blood. The source is a boy younger than 18 in good health. The CDR3 nucleotides read TGCGCCAGCAGCATGACAGGGGACGGGGACATTCAGTACTTC. Encoded protein: CASSMTGDGDIQYF.